Listed here are 17 T cell receptor beta chains from one sample, sequenced in a study of cytomegalovirus exposure and HLA in healthy donors. PCR was performed using 60 Vbeta and 13 Jbeta primers. Measured with immunoSEQ multiplex PCR; TCRdb has only the in-frame clones, and not every one. The profile shows 270,000 or so clones, around 86% of them singletons. Sample: PBMCs. Source of these receptors: a man aged 40-49 years in good health and CMV-seropositive.

This sequence joins TRBV7-3 and TRBJ2-1; 8 bases align to TRBD2. The CDR3 is 16 amino acids. V lost 2 bases to trimming and J lost 6 bases; unmatched junction nucleotides: 9. CDR1 is SGHTA, CDR2 FQGTGA, per germline. CDR3 sequence (DNA): TGTGCCAGCAGCTTAGTCAGCGGGAGCCCCTCCAATGAGCAGTTCTTC. Its translation: CASSLVSGSPSNEQFF.

The V call is TRBV7-6, the J call TRBJ2-7; TRBD1 matches at 7 bases. The V and J ends lost 5 bases and 0 bases, in that order; junction bases with no gene match: 7. Germline CDR1 SGHVS, CDR2 FNYEAQ. This CDR3 has 15 amino acids. The CDR3 spells CASSRQTGRSYEQYF. The CDR3 region has the DNA TGTGCCAGCAGCCGACAGACAGGGCGCTCCTACGAGCAGTACTTC.

There are a few counts of this clone. The V gene is TRBV9, the J gene TRBJ1-1; unclear D gene. V dropped 1 base and J dropped 2 bases, with 12 bases sitting between them. The V gene's germline CDR1 is SGDLS and CDR2 YYNGEE. The CDR3 covers 15 residues. CDR3: CASSVSPGDNTEAFF. The CDR3, as DNA: TGTGCCAGCAGCGTATCCCCAGGCGATAACACTGAAGCTTTCTTT. Supplemented by reference TRBV9 and TRBJ1-1, the full variable domain reads DSGVTQTPKHLITATGQRVTLRCSPRSGDLSVYWYQQSLDQGLQFLIQYYNGEERAKGNILERFSAQQFPDLHSELNLSSLELGDSALYFCASSVSPGDNTEAFFGQGTRLTVV.

V and J are TRBV29-1 and TRBJ2-5; TRBD1 aligns across 10 bases. The J call may be wrong; the DNA end is better matched by TRBJ2-7. Germline V gene sequence: CDR1 SQVTM, CDR2 ANQGSEA. CDR3 length: 13 residues. CDR3 region: CSAGDRGTYEQYF. The DNA of the CDR3 is TGCAGCGCTGGGGACAGGGGAACGTACGAGCAGTACTTC.

The V and J genes are TRBV6-1 and TRBJ2-7; 11 bases agree with TRBD1. Germline loops: CDR1 MNHNS, CDR2 SASEGT. The junction had 9 bases not matched to a gene; V was cut back by 6 bases and J by 5 bases. This CDR3 is 15 amino acids long. The CDR3 reads CASSGSGTGGDEQYF. CDR3 in DNA: TGTGCCAGCAGCGGGTCCGGGACAGGGGGAGACGAGCAGTACTTC.

This clone was counted a single time. The chain couples TRBV15 to TRBJ2-1; 8 bases align to TRBD1. J gave up 1 base and V 1 base, and 6 bases lay outside the gene matches. Germline V gene sequence: CDR1 LNHNV, CDR2 YYDKDF (reference sequence). The CDR3 runs to 17 residues. The CDR3 spells CATSRVPRTGSYNEQFF. The CDR3 coding sequence is TGTGCCACCAGCAGAGTACCCCGGACAGGGTCCTACAATGAGCAGTTCTTC.

This clone was seen just once. The chain combines TRBV7-8 with TRBJ2-7; 8 bases match TRBD1. Trimming took 5 bases from V and 2 from J; bases not matched to a gene: 2. The CDR3 has 13 residues. Germline V gene data show CDR1 as SGHVS and CDR2 as FQNEAQ. CDR3 residues: CASSADRAYEQYF. DNA for the CDR3: TGTGCCAGCAGCGCGGACAGGGCCTACGAGCAGTACTTC.

CDR3 amino acids: CATSRDEEGQTGEYQETQYF. CDR3 DNA: TGTGCCACCAGCAGAGATGAGGAGGGTCAGACGGGGGAGTACCAAGAGACCCAGTACTTC. The rearrangement links TRBV15 to TRBJ2-5, with D possibly being TRBD2 (6 bases). Trimming removed 0 bases at V and 0 bases at J, with 23 bases between. This CDR3 is 20 amino acids long. Germline V gives CDR1 LNHNV, CDR2 YYDKDF (reference sequence).

The rearrangement joins TRBV7-8 to TRBJ1-3, with D possibly being TRBD1 (5 bases). In germline, CDR1 is SGHVS, CDR2 FQNEAQ. The CDR3 loop spans 16 amino acids. Trimming cost V 5 bases and J 0 bases, with 14 bases left between them. The CDR3 sequence is CASSVGGLRSGNTIYF. The CDR3 DNA sequence: TGTGCCAGCAGCGTGGGGGGACTCCGCTCTGGAAACACCATATATTTT.

This rearrangement joins TRBV28 to TRBJ2-3; 10 bases are shared with TRBD2. Germline values: CDR1 MDHEN, CDR2 SYDVKM. J lost 4 bases, V lost 2 bases, and 9 bases had no gene match. The CDR3 loop spans 17 amino acids. The CDR3 coding sequence is TGTGCCAGCAGTTTAGGGGTGGGTAGCGGGAGGTCAGATACGCAGTATTTT. It is translated as CASSLGVGSGRSDTQYF.

J is TRBJ2-7 and V is TRBV19; TRBD1 aligns across 10 bases. Germline CDR1 LNHDA, CDR2 SQIVND (reference sequence). V shed 5 bases and J 3 bases; nucleotides not matched to a gene: 4. The CDR3 loop spans 14 amino acids. CDR3: CASSEGTGVYEQYF. CDR3 DNA sequence: TGTGCCAGTAGTGAAGGGACAGGGGTCTACGAGCAGTACTTC.

The gene calls are TRBV6-5 and TRBJ1-6; tentative D call: TRBD1 (5 bases). The CDR3 contains 14 residues. The V gene lost 5 bases and the J gene lost 10 bases, with 15 bases spanning the gap. Germline-derived CDR1 and CDR2 are MNHEY and SVGAGI. CDR3 nucleotides: TGTGCCAGCAGTCCCTCGGGGGTAGGGTCACCCCTCCACTTT. It yields the protein CASSPSGVGSPLHF.

The chain combines TRBV4-1 with TRBJ2-4; 16 bases are a match to TRBD2. Trimming cost V 2 bases and J 0 bases; bases outside gene matches: 4. From germline, CDR1 is MGHRA and CDR2 YSYEKL. The CDR3 sequence is 19 residues long. The CDR3: CASSQPGLAGGAAKNIQYF. CDR3 DNA sequence: TGCGCCAGCAGCCAACCGGGACTAGCGGGAGGGGCAGCCAAAAACATTCAGTACTTC.

The chain couples TRBV4-1 to TRBJ2-3; possibly TRBD2 for D (6 bases). Germline loops: CDR1 MGHRA, CDR2 YSYEKL. V was pared by 4 bases and J by 3 bases, with 11 bases between. CDR3 length equals 14 residues. This CDR3 is CASSPVRGTDTQYF. The CDR3 DNA reads as TGCGCCAGCAGCCCGGTTCGGGGGACAGATACGCAGTATTTT.

The chain joins TRBV6-1 to TRBJ2-5, with D possibly being TRBD1 (7 bases). Per the germline V gene, CDR1 is MNHNS and CDR2 is SASEGT. Trimming left V 2 bases short and J 5 bases short, with 15 bases between. The CDR3 runs 15 residues. The CDR3 coding sequence is TGTGCCAGCAGTGAACGGCAGGGGGGTAAGGAGACCCAGTACTTC. Its protein is CASSERQGGKETQYF.

This clone was observed once. This chain joins TRBV30 and TRBJ1-3; D is uncertain. The CDR3 covers 17 residues. Trimming took 0 bases from V and 0 from J, leaving 15 bases between them. Germline V lookup: CDR1 GTSNPN, CDR2 SVGIG (reference sequence). The CDR3 region is CAWSVEKQVLSGNTIYF. The CDR3 nucleotides are TGTGCCTGGAGTGTCGAGAAGCAGGTTCTCTCTGGAAACACCATATATTTT.

The chain combines TRBV18 with TRBJ2-6, with 9 bases matching TRBD1. Germline assignment: CDR1 KGHSH and CDR2 LQKENI. The J segment lost 2 bases and the V segment lost 5 bases, leaving 4 bases of the junction unmatched. The CDR3 is 16 amino acids. Here the CDR3 reads CASSSGQGTGANVLTF. The CDR3, as DNA: TGTGCCAGCTCATCCGGACAGGGGACTGGGGCCAACGTCCTGACTTTC. The whole variable domain, remainder taken from reference TRBV18 and TRBJ2-6, is NAGVMQNPRHLVRRRGQEARLRCSPMKGHSHVYWYRQLPEEGLKFMVYLQKENIIDESGMPKERFSAEFPKEGPSILRIQQVVRGDSAAYFCASSSGQGTGANVLTFGAGSRLTVL.